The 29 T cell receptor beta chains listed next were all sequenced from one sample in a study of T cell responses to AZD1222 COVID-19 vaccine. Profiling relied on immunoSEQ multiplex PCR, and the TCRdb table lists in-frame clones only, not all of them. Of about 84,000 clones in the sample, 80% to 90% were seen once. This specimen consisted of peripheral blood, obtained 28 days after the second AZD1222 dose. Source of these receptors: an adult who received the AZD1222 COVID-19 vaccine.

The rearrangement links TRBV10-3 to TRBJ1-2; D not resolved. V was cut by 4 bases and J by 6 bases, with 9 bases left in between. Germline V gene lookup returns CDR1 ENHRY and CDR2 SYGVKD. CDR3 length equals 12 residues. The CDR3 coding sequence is TGTGCCATCAGTGGGGCTGGCGATGGCTACACCTTC. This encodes CAISGAGDGYTF.

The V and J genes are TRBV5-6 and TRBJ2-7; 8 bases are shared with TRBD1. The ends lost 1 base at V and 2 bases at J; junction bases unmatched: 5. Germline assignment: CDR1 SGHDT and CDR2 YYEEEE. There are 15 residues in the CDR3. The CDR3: CASSLLGQGAYEQYF. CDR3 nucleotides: TGTGCCAGCAGCTTGTTAGGACAGGGCGCCTACGAGCAGTACTTC.

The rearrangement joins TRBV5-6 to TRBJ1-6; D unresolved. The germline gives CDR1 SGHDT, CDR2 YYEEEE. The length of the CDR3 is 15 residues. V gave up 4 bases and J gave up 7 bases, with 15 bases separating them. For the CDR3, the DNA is TGTGCCAGCAGCCTCCGAACTGTGGGAAATTCACCCCTCCACTTT. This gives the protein CASSLRTVGNSPLHF.

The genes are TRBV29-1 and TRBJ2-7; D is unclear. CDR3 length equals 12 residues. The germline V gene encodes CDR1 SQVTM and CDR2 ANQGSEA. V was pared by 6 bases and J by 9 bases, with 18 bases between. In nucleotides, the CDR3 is TGCAGCGTACTTGTCCGGGTCCCTGGGCAGTACGTC. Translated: CSVLVRVPGQYV.

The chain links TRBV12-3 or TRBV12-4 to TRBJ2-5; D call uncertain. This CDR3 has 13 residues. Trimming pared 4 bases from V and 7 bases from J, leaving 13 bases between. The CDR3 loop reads CASSSGRLGTQYF. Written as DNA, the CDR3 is TGTGCCAGCAGTTCAGGACGGCTCGGGACCCAGTACTTC.

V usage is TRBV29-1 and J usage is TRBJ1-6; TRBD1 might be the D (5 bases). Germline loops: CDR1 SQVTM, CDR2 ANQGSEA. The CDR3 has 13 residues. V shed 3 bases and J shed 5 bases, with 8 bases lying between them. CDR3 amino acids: CSVDLGDNSPLHF. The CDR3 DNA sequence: TGCAGCGTTGATTTGGGGGATAATTCACCCCTCCACTTT.

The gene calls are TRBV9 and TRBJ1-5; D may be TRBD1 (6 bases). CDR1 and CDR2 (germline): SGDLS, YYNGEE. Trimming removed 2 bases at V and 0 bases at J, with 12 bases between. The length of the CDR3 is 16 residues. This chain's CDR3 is CASSVHRVSSNQPQHF. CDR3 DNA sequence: TGTGCCAGCAGCGTCCACAGGGTAAGTAGCAATCAGCCCCAGCATTTT.

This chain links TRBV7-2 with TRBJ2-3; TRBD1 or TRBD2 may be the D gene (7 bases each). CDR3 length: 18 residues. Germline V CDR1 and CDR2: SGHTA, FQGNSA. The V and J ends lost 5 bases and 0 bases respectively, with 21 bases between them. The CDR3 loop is CASSVQGGAGVSTDTQYF. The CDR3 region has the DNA TGTGCCAGCAGCGTCCAGGGGGGGGCGGGAGTGAGCACAGATACGCAGTATTTT.

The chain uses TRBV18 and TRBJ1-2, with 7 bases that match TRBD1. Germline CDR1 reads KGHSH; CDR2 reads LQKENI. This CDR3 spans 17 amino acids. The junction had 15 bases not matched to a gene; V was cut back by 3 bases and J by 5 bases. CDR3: CASSPEPGQVMLYGYTF. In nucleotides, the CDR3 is TGTGCCAGCTCACCGGAACCTGGACAGGTGATGTTGTATGGCTACACCTTC.

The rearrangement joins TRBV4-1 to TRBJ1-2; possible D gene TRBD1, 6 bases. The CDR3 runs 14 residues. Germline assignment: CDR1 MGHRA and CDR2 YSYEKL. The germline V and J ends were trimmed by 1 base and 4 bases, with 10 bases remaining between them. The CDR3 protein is CASSQVQGFYGYTF. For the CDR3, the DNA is TGCGCCAGCAGCCAAGTACAGGGTTTCTATGGCTACACCTTC.

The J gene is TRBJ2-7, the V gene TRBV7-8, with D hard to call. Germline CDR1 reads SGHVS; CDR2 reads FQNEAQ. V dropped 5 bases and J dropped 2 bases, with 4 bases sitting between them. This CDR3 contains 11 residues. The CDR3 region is CASSPTYEQYF. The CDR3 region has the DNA TGTGCCAGCAGCCCAACCTACGAGCAGTACTTC.

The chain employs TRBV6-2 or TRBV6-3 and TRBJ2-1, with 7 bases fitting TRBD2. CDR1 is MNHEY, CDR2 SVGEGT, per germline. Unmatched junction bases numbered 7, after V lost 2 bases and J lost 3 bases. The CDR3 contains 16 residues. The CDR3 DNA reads TGTGCCAGCAGTTACGGTGCGGGAGAAGTCTACAATGAGCAGTTCTTC. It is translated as CASSYGAGEVYNEQFF.

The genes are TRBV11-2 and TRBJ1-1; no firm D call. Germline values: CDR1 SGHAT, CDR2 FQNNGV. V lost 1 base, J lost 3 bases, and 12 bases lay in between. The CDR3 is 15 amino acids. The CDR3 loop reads CASSLASWGDTEAFF. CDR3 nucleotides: TGTGCCAGCAGCTTAGCGTCTTGGGGAGACACTGAAGCTTTCTTT.

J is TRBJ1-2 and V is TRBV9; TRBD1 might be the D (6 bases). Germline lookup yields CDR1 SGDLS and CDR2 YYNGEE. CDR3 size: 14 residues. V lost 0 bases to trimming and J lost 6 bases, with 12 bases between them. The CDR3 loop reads CASSVDRGRNGYTF. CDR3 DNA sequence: TGTGCCAGCAGCGTAGATCGGGGGCGGAATGGCTACACCTTC.

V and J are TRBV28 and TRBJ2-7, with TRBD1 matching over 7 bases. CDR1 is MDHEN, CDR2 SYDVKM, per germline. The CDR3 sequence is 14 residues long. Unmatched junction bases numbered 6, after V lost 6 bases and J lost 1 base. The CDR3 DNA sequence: TGTGCCAGCAGGTCACAGGGGATATCCTACGAGCAGTACTTC. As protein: CASRSQGISYEQYF.

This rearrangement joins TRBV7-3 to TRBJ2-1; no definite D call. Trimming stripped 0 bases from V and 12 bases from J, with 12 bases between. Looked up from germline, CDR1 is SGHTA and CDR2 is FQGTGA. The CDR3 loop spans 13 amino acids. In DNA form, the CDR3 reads TGTGCCAGCAGCTTAACGGCTACCCACGTGCAGTTCTTC. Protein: CASSLTATHVQFF. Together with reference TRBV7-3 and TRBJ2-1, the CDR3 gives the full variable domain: GAGVSQTPSNKVTEKGKYVELRCDPISGHTALYWYRQSLGQGPEFLIYFQGTGAADDSGLPNDRFFAVRPEGSVSTLKIQRTERGDSAVYLCASSLTATHVQFFGPGTRLTVL.

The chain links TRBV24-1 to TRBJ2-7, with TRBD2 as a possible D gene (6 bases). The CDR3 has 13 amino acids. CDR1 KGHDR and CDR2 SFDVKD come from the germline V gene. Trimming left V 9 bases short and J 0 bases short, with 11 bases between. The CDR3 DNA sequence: TGTGCCACCGAGGACGGGAGCTCCTACGAGCAGTACTTC. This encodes CATEDGSSYEQYF.

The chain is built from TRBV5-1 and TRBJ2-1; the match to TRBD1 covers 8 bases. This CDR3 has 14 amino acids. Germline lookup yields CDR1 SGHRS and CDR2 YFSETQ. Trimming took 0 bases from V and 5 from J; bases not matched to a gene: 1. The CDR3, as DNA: TGCGCCAGCAGCTTGGACAGGGGGAACAATGAGCAGTTCTTC. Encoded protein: CASSLDRGNNEQFF.

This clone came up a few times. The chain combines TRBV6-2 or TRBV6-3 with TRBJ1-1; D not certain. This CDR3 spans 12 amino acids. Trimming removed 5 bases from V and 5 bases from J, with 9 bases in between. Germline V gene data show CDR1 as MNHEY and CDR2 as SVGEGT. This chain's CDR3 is CASSDPETEAFF. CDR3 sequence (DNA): TGTGCCAGCAGTGACCCAGAGACTGAAGCTTTCTTT.

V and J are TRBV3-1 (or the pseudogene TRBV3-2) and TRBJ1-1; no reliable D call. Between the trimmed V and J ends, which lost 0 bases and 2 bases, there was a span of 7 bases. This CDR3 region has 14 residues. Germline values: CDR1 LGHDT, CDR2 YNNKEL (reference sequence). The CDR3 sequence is CASSQDQFNTEAFF. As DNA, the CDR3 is TGTGCCAGCAGCCAAGACCAGTTCAACACTGAAGCTTTCTTT.

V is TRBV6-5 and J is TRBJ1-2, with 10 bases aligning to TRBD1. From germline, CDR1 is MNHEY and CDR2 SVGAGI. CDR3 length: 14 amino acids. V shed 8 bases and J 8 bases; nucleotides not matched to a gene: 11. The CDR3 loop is CASCEPGQGYGYTF. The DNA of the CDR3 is TGTGCCAGCTGCGAGCCGGGACAGGGGTACGGCTACACCTTC.

CDR3 in DNA: TGTGCCAGCAGCTTAGGCAGGGGTGAAGCTTTCTTT. As protein: CASSLGRGEAFF. The chain couples TRBV7-9 to TRBJ1-1; TRBD1 is a possible D gene (6 bases). Germline V CDR1 and CDR2: SEHNR, FQNEAQ (reference sequence). The CDR3 length is 12 residues. V lost 1 base and J 7 bases, leaving 7 bases between the germline ends.

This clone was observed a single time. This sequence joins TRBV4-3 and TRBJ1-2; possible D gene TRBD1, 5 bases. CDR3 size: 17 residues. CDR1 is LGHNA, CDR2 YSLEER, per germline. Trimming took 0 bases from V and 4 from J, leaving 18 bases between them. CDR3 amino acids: CASSQDRFQGQFYGYTF. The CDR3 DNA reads TGCGCCAGCAGCCAAGATAGGTTCCAGGGCCAGTTCTATGGCTACACCTTC.

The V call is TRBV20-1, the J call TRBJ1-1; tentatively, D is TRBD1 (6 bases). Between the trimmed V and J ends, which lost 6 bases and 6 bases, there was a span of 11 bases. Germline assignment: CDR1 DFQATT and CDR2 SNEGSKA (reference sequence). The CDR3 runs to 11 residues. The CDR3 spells CSAISGAEAFF. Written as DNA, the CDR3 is TGCAGTGCAATTTCAGGGGCTGAAGCTTTCTTT.

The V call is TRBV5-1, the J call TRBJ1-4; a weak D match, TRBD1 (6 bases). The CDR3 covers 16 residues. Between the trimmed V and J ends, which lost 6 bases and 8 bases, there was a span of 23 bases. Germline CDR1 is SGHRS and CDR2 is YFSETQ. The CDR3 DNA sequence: TGCGCCAGCACCAGGGGCGGTGGGGCGCAGGGGGAAAAACTGTTTTTT. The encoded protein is CASTRGGGAQGEKLFF.

Here the CDR3 DNA reads TGCGCCAGCAGCTTGGGGCCCCAGGGTATGCAGTACTTC. This codes for CASSLGPQGMQYF. The genes are TRBV5-1 and TRBJ2-4, with D perhaps matching TRBD1 (5 bases). The CDR3 sequence is 13 residues long. Germline values: CDR1 SGHRS, CDR2 YFSETQ. Trimming took off 0 bases at V and 13 bases at J, with 14 bases between the two ends.

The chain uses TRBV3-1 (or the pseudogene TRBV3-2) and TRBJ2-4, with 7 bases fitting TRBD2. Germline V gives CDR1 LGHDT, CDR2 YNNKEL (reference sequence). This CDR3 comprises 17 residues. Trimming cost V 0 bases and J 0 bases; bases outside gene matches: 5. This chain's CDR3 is CASSQDRRGLAKNIQYF. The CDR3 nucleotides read TGTGCCAGCAGCCAAGATCGGCGGGGGTTAGCCAAAAACATTCAGTACTTC.

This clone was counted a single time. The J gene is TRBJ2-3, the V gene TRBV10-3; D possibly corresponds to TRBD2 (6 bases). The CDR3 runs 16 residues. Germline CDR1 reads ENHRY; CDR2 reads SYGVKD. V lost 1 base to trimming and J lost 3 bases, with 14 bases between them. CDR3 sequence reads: CAISELLTGTTDTQYF. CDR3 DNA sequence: TGTGCCATCAGTGAGTTGTTAACGGGGACTACAGATACGCAGTATTTT.

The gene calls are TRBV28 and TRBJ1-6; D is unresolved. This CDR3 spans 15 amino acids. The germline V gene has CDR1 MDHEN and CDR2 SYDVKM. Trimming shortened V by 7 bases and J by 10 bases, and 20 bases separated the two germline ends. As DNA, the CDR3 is TGTGCCAGCAACGGCAATGCCGCCGAGGAATCACCCCTCCACTTT. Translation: CASNGNAAEESPLHF.